This T cell receptor beta chain emerged from a study of control samples from healthy donors and cancer patients. Germline-derived CDR1 and CDR2 are SGHDT and YYEEEE. The CDR3 covers 14 residues. The V end was cut by 4 bases, the J end by 4 bases, with 15 bases between. Only in-frame clones appear in the TCRdb table, and some are missing; sequencing was by immunoSEQ multiplex PCR. The sample comprises roughly 130,000 clones, 80% to 95% of which are singletons, and around 10% rests with the top ten. The TCR originated in a young man in good health. Sequencing input: blood. The V and J genes are TRBV5-6 and TRBJ2-7; tentative D call: TRBD2 (6 bases). CDR3 protein: CASSPAGSEYEQYF. Written as DNA, the CDR3 is TGTGCCAGCAGCCCCGCCGGGAGTGAATACGAGCAGTACTTC.